The rows below give T cell receptor beta chains drawn from one sample of a study of PD-L1 blockade in urothelial cancer. TCRdb keeps only in-frame clones here, not all; method: immunoSEQ multiplex PCR. The table includes about 45,000 clones, around 90% detected once. The material sequenced was PBMCs, taken around atezolizumab (anti-PD-L1) treatment. The receptor source for this set is a man in his 70s with urothelial cancer. CDR3s include the opening cysteine and the closing phenylalanine or tryptophan. A D gene is named only where the DNA matches it firmly. Only some rows state a clone size, as once, few, many or a class for expanded clones.

V gene: TRBV28
clone size: NA
J gene: TRBJ2-7
D gene: NA
CDR3 protein: CASSLINPYEQYF
CDR3 DNA: TGTGCCAGCAGTTTAATCAATCCCTACGAGCAGTACTTC

V gene: TRBV15
clone size: NA
J gene: TRBJ1-3
D gene: NA
CDR3 protein: CATSRISDSSGNTIYF
CDR3 DNA: TGTGCCACCAGCAGAATTTCGGACAGCTCTGGAAACACCATATATTTT

V gene: TRBV19
clone size: NA
J gene: TRBJ1-5
D gene: NA
CDR3 protein: CASSIGRPASNQPQHF
CDR3 DNA: TGTGCCAGTAGTATAGGGAGGCCTGCTAGCAATCAGCCCCAGCATTTT

V gene: TRBV27
clone size: NA
J gene: TRBJ2-7
D gene: TRBD2
CDR3 protein: CASSPPAVLAGGPSLRGQYF
CDR3 DNA: TGTGCCAGCAGTCCCCCCGCCGTACTAGCGGGAGGACCTAGCCTACGAGGGCAGTACTTC

V gene: TRBV6-1
clone size: once
J gene: TRBJ2-1
D gene: TRBD2
CDR3 protein: CASGTRGYEQFF
CDR3 DNA: TGTGCCAGTGGGACTAGGGGGTATGAGCAGTTCTTC

V gene: TRBV19
clone size: NA
J gene: TRBJ2-3
D gene: NA
CDR3 protein: CASSLQGSPGTDTQYF
CDR3 DNA: TGTGCCAGTAGTCTCCAGGGCTCCCCTGGCACAGATACGCAGTATTTT

V gene: TRBV6-1
clone size: NA
J gene: TRBJ1-4
D gene: NA
CDR3 protein: CASNLQGFNEKLFF
CDR3 DNA: TGTGCCAGCAATTTGCAGGGGTTTAATGAAAAACTGTTTTTT

V gene: TRBV19
clone size: once
J gene: TRBJ2-1
D gene: TRBD1
CDR3 protein: CASSRGDRGTYNEQFF
CDR3 DNA: TGTGCCAGTAGTAGGGGAGACAGGGGCACCTACAATGAGCAGTTCTTC

V gene: TRBV6-5
clone size: NA
J gene: TRBJ2-7
D gene: TRBD2
CDR3 protein: CASSKSGGRGEQYF
CDR3 DNA: TGTGCCAGCAGTAAATCGGGGGGGCGAGGAGAGCAGTACTTC

V gene: TRBV28
clone size: NA
J gene: TRBJ2-7
D gene: TRBD2
CDR3 protein: CASRNLRASGRAGPKLSYEQYF
CDR3 DNA: TGTGCCAGCAGGAACCTTCGTGCTAGCGGGAGGGCCGGTCCTAAGCTCTCCTACGAGCAGTACTTC

V gene: TRBV18
clone size: NA
J gene: TRBJ1-1
D gene: TRBD1
CDR3 protein: CASSPRGQGNTEAFF
CDR3 DNA: TGTGCCAGCTCACCTCGGGGACAGGGGAACACTGAAGCTTTCTTT

V gene: TRBV6-6
clone size: NA
J gene: TRBJ2-1
D gene: TRBD2
CDR3 protein: CASSYSTPGGEFF
CDR3 DNA: TGTGCCAGCAGTTACTCGACCCCGGGAGGGGAGTTCTTC

V gene: TRBV27
clone size: NA
J gene: TRBJ2-5
D gene: NA
CDR3 protein: CASSWSRGDQETQYF
CDR3 DNA: TGTGCCAGCTCGTGGAGCAGGGGTGACCAAGAGACCCAGTACTTC

V gene: TRBV11-2
clone size: NA
J gene: TRBJ2-1
D gene: NA
CDR3 protein: CASSLLGSTGNEQFF
CDR3 DNA: TGTGCCAGCAGCTTACTCGGGTCGACTGGCAATGAGCAGTTCTTC

V gene: TRBV7-2
clone size: NA
J gene: TRBJ2-1
D gene: TRBD2
CDR3 protein: CASSLDPAGHNEQFF
CDR3 DNA: TGTGCCAGCAGCTTAGACCCAGCGGGGCACAATGAGCAGTTCTTC

V gene: TRBV27
clone size: NA
J gene: TRBJ2-1
D gene: TRBD1
CDR3 protein: CASSSDRAAYNEQFF
CDR3 DNA: TGTGCCAGCAGTTCGGACAGGGCGGCCTACAATGAGCAGTTCTTC

V gene: TRBV10-3
clone size: NA
J gene: TRBJ2-2
D gene: TRBD2
CDR3 protein: CAISAGGTGELFF
CDR3 DNA: TGTGCCATCAGTGCGGGGGGAACCGGGGAGCTGTTTTTT

V gene: TRBV28
clone size: NA
J gene: TRBJ2-6
D gene: NA
CDR3 protein: CASSPPGHSEVSGANVLTF
CDR3 DNA: TGTGCCAGCAGCCCGCCGGGACATTCAGAGGTCTCTGGGGCCAACGTCCTGACTTTC

V gene: TRBV7-3
clone size: NA
J gene: TRBJ2-5
D gene: NA
CDR3 protein: CASSGSHQETQYF
CDR3 DNA: TGTGCCAGCAGTGGCAGTCACCAAGAGACCCAGTACTTC

V gene: TRBV6-1
clone size: NA
J gene: TRBJ2-7
D gene: TRBD1
CDR3 protein: CASSGQGALHEQYF
CDR3 DNA: TGTGCCAGCAGTGGACAGGGGGCATTGCACGAGCAGTACTTC

V gene: TRBV5-5
clone size: NA
J gene: TRBJ2-7
D gene: TRBD2
CDR3 protein: CASSPIAGGGPYEQYF
CDR3 DNA: TGTGCCAGCAGTCCGATAGCGGGAGGGGGACCCTACGAGCAGTACTTC

V gene: TRBV7-9
clone size: NA
J gene: TRBJ2-7
D gene: TRBD2
CDR3 protein: CASSTTSGNSYEQYF
CDR3 DNA: TGTGCCAGCAGCACGACTAGCGGTAACTCCTACGAGCAGTACTTC

V gene: TRBV2
clone size: once
J gene: TRBJ1-3
D gene: NA
CDR3 protein: CASKRTVVPGNTIYF
CDR3 DNA: TGTGCCAGCAAGAGGACAGTGGTGCCTGGAAACACCATATATTTT

V gene: TRBV18
clone size: NA
J gene: TRBJ1-3
D gene: TRBD1
CDR3 protein: CASSPGPSGTGGRFSGNTIYF
CDR3 DNA: TGTGCCAGCTCACCGGGGCCGTCCGGGACAGGGGGAAGATTCTCTGGAAACACCATATATTTT

V gene: TRBV7-9
clone size: NA
J gene: TRBJ2-7
D gene: NA
CDR3 protein: CASSLEQVSEQYF
CDR3 DNA: TGTGCCAGCAGCTTAGAACAGGTTTCCGAGCAGTACTTC

V gene: TRBV27
clone size: few
J gene: TRBJ1-1
D gene: TRBD1
CDR3 protein: CASSLSQGLTEAFF
CDR3 DNA: TGTGCCAGCAGTTTATCACAGGGGCTCACTGAAGCTTTCTTT

V gene: TRBV11-2
clone size: NA
J gene: TRBJ2-5
D gene: NA
CDR3 protein: CASSLDPRIPEGRWATQYF
CDR3 DNA: TGTGCCAGCAGCTTAGACCCGAGGATTCCGGAGGGCCGATGGGCGACCCAGTACTTC

V gene: TRBV18
clone size: NA
J gene: TRBJ2-1
D gene: NA
CDR3 protein: CASSRDWDDNEQFF
CDR3 DNA: TGTGCCAGCTCACGGGACTGGGACGACAATGAGCAGTTCTTC

V gene: TRBV28
clone size: few
J gene: TRBJ2-3
D gene: TRBD1
CDR3 protein: CASKTGQVDTQYF
CDR3 DNA: TGTGCCAGCAAAACGGGACAGGTAGATACGCAGTATTTT

V gene: TRBV10-3
clone size: NA
J gene: TRBJ1-3
D gene: TRBD1
CDR3 protein: CASCRDSSGNTIYF
CDR3 DNA: TGTGCCAGTTGCCGGGACAGCTCTGGAAACACCATATATTTT

V gene: TRBV18
clone size: NA
J gene: TRBJ2-7
D gene: TRBD1
CDR3 protein: CASSPRPGGDEQYF
CDR3 DNA: TGTGCCAGCTCACCGAGGCCAGGGGGTGACGAGCAGTACTTC

V gene: TRBV4-1
clone size: few
J gene: TRBJ1-2
D gene: TRBD1
CDR3 protein: CASSQETGLYGYTF
CDR3 DNA: TGCGCCAGCAGCCAAGAGACAGGGCTCTATGGCTACACCTTC

V gene: TRBV5-1
clone size: NA
J gene: TRBJ2-7
D gene: TRBD2
CDR3 protein: CASSFTSGRTGRDSYEQYF
CDR3 DNA: TGCGCCAGCAGCTTTACTAGCGGGAGGACCGGTAGGGACTCCTACGAGCAGTACTTC

V gene: TRBV5-1
clone size: NA
J gene: TRBJ1-4
D gene: TRBD1
CDR3 protein: CASSSPGQSNEKLFF
CDR3 DNA: TGCGCCAGCAGCTCCCCGGGACAGTCTAATGAAAAACTGTTTTTT

V gene: TRBV5-5
clone size: NA
J gene: TRBJ2-7
D gene: TRBD1
CDR3 protein: CASSRQGSYEQYF
CDR3 DNA: TGTGCCAGCAGCCGACAGGGGTCCTACGAGCAGTACTTC

V gene: TRBV28
clone size: NA
J gene: TRBJ2-7
D gene: TRBD2
CDR3 protein: CASSPLAGVIYEQYF
CDR3 DNA: TGTGCCAGCAGTCCCCTAGCGGGAGTTATCTACGAGCAGTACTTC

V gene: TRBV30
clone size: NA
J gene: TRBJ1-2
D gene: NA
CDR3 protein: CAWEGLIIWGYTF
CDR3 DNA: TGTGCCTGGGAGGGACTTATAATTTGGGGCTACACCTTC